This T cell receptor (beta chain) was captured by sequencing in a study of blood T cells in healthy people across ages (dated by TCRdb to between 2015 and 2016). Study-level background: Template switching captured roughly one uniquely barcoded TCR beta cDNA molecule per two T cells in model experiments. The study analyzed two additional independent replicas of 1 million unique cDNA reads from the same blood draw for two donors, one aged 18 to 30 and one aged 80 or older. To avoid experimental bias, donors of different ages were distributed randomly across sequencing lanes. Age-related changes in TCR beta repertoire diversity were measured in the study by deep sequencing normalized with unique cDNA molecular identifiers. Four age groups were formed from the donors: young (average approximately 15 years), middle-aged (around 41), aged (about 68) and long-lived (approximately 80).

The paper's findings and limits, for the study overall: Compared with the aged group, the long-lived group had more naive CD4+ T cells, fewer expanded clones and increased TCR diversity, suggesting age selection. Estimates of total diversity based on one million sequenced T cells were regarded as lower bounds and as underestimates. Observed TCR beta diversity per million T cells fell roughly linearly with age, and a significant reduction was already apparent by age around 39. The CMV infection status of donors was not known, potentially confounding age-related changes in expanded clonotypes. Since profiling was done on bulk unsorted PBMCs, naive and antigen-experienced compartments could not be conclusively compared. There was a strong correlation between observed TCR beta diversity and the percentage of naive T cells measured by flow cytometry.

As for this clonotype: Its antigen is currently not known. No base-level quality is on record; no much larger clone is a single base apart.

The donors were some 36 Caucasian individuals from Russia, aged roughly 6 to 90 years, who were systemically healthy. About 9.6 milliliters of peripheral blood were collected from each donor into EDTA-treated Vacutainer tubes. PBMCs were isolated by Ficoll-Paque density-gradient centrifugation, with at least 7 million obtained per sample. Trizol reagent was used to extract total RNA from the PBMCs, yielding at least 6 micrograms per sample. For every donor, an aliquot of PBMCs went through flow cytometry to measure the percentages of naive CD45RAhigh/CD27high T cells. The library relied on 5' RACE. Sequencing was carried out with an Illumina HiSeq 2500. A second PCR of 7 to 11 cycles was performed with a sample-barcoded 5' primer and a J-beta primer mix. A unique molecular identifier was introduced onto each TCR beta cDNA molecule by a template-switch 5' adaptor carrying 12 random nucleotides. Each sample yielded at least 2.5 million CDR3-containing paired-end reads. All of the RNA was converted into first-strand cDNA using the Mint cDNA synthesis kit, with a TRBC-specific oligonucleotide serving as the primer. Following uracil-DNA glycosylase treatment, a first 18-cycle PCR with universal primers M1SS and BC2_uni_R was performed on all cDNA. The original methods were these. Each sample was normalized by randomly selecting 1 million high-quality reads, each carrying a distinct molecular identifier. Reads sharing molecular identifiers were discarded rather than binned into consensus sequences. CDR3 identification, clonotype clustering and error correction used MiTCR with a Q25 quality threshold and the strictest error-elimination algorithm. A nonparametric unseen species model with Euler transformation was used to estimate lower-bound total TCR beta diversity. The public sequencing data were trimmed at Q25 with fastp and processed into clonotypes with MiXCR by TCRdb, which kept only in-frame beta chains. CDR3 protein duplicates are merged, each entry listing the most common genes and DNA. These V and J calls derive from TCRdb rather than the authors' analysis. This sample comprises about 1.6 million distinct CDR3 sequences, around 36% of them detected only once. Roughly 10% of the sample goes to the ten largest clones.

The junction carries 13 bases between V and J, which are trimmed by 0 bases and 8 bases respectively. Spanning cysteine to phenylalanine, the CDR3 consists of 14 amino acids. The DNA shown is the 42-base CDR3, in frame from base 1. CDR1 GTSNPN and CDR2 SVGIG are derived from the germline V gene (reference sequence). Sequenced material: blood. Recombination connected TRBV30 to TRBJ1-4; the D gene assignment is ambiguous. This receptor was taken from a woman aged 25 to 39 in good health. The CDR3 protein sequence reads: CAWSVVAEGEKLFF. The DNA sequence reads TGTGCCTGGAGTGTGGTGGCCGAAGGGGAAAAACTGTTTTTT.